A selection of T cell receptor beta chains follows, all from one sample in a study of response to subunit inactivated influenza vaccine. From the RT-PCR reads, TCRdb called clonotypes with MiXCR, one entry per CDR3 protein. The data contain hundreds of thousands of distinct CDR3 sequences, about 10% of them singletons. This same sample was also taken into another study, of T cells expressing NK-cell markers.

Sequencing used PBMCs from blood, obtained on the day of vaccination. All receptors derive from a middle-aged man who received an inactivated influenza vaccine. Each CDR3 is given with its conserved first and last residue. A D gene is named only where the DNA matches it firmly. Size values are once, few and many counts, or a class for expanded clones, and some rows have none.

size: NA; J: TRBJ2-1; D: TRBD2; V: TRBV20-1; DNA: TGCAGTGCATCCCGAACGGCTAGCGGGAGTTTCAATGAGCAGTTCTTC; CDR3: CSASRTASGSFNEQFF
size: few; J: TRBJ2-5; D: TRBD1; V: TRBV4-3; DNA: TGCGCCAGCAGCCAAGCCATTAGGACAGGAGAGACCCAGTACTTC; CDR3: CASSQAIRTGETQYF
size: few; J: TRBJ2-1; D: NA; V: TRBV7-2; DNA: TGTGCCAGCAGCTTAGTTAGCGGAGGGGGAAATGAGCAGTTCTTC; CDR3: CASSLVSGGGNEQFF
size: many; J: TRBJ2-1; D: NA; V: TRBV29-1; DNA: TGCAGCCCTTGTCCAGGCGGCTTC; CDR3: CSPCPGGF
size: many; J: TRBJ2-7; D: TRBD1; V: TRBV5-1; DNA: TGCGCCAGCAGCTTGGACGCCGGGACAGGAGAGCAGTACTTC; CDR3: CASSLDAGTGEQYF
size: few; J: TRBJ2-1; D: TRBD2; V: TRBV28; DNA: TGTGCCAGCAGTGGTGCGGGGGGTTCCTACAATGAGCAGTTCTTC; CDR3: CASSGAGGSYNEQFF
size: NA; J: TRBJ2-3; D: TRBD2; V: TRBV15; DNA: TGTGCCACCAGCAGAGAAAAGACTAGCCGCGATACGCAGTATTTT; CDR3: CATSREKTSRDTQYF
size: many; J: TRBJ1-1; D: NA; V: TRBV5-1; DNA: TGCGCCAGCAGCTTGGCCGGAGTCTCATCAGCTTTCTTT; CDR3: CASSLAGVSSAFF
size: few; J: TRBJ2-3; D: TRBD2; V: TRBV20-1; DNA: TGCAGTGCTACTCGCGAGGGCGGGGGGGACACAGATACGCAGTATTTT; CDR3: CSATREGGGDTDTQYF
size: NA; J: TRBJ2-1; D: NA; V: TRBV6-1; DNA: TGTGCCAGCAGTGTCGCTAGATACAATGAGCAGTTCTTC; CDR3: CASSVARYNEQFF
size: NA; J: TRBJ2-1; D: NA; V: TRBV20-1; DNA: TGCAGTGCCGTTCGGGACACCTACAATGAGCAGTTCTTC; CDR3: CSAVRDTYNEQFF
size: NA; J: TRBJ2-3; D: TRBD2; V: TRBV10-1; DNA: TGCGCCAGCAGTGAGTCTCGGCTAGCGGGGATTAGCACAGATACGCAGTATTTT; CDR3: CASSESRLAGISTDTQYF
size: NA; J: TRBJ2-5; D: TRBD1; V: TRBV4-1; DNA: TGCGCCAGCAGCCAGACTATACAGGGGGCGTACCAAGAGACCCAGTACTTC; CDR3: CASSQTIQGAYQETQYF
size: NA; J: TRBJ2-1; D: NA; V: TRBV7-3; DNA: TGTGCCAGCAGCTCAGACAACTACAATGAGCAGTTCTTC; CDR3: CASSSDNYNEQFF
size: few; J: TRBJ1-4; D: NA; V: TRBV7-2; DNA: TGTGCCAGTAGGCAGGACTCTAATGAAAAACTGTTTTTT; CDR3: CASRQDSNEKLFF
size: NA; J: TRBJ2-3; D: TRBD2; V: TRBV12-3/TRBV12-4; DNA: TGTGCCAGCAGTCCCCGAGTAGCGGGTGGAATCACAGATACGCAGTATTTT; CDR3: CASSPRVAGGITDTQYF
size: NA; J: TRBJ2-1; D: TRBD2; V: TRBV27; DNA: TGTGCCAGCAGTCACGCTAGCGGGAGCTCCTACAATGAGCAGTTCTTC; CDR3: CASSHASGSSYNEQFF
size: few; J: TRBJ2-7; D: NA; V: TRBV28; DNA: TGTGCCAGCAGTCCACCGAGGGACCCTAACGAGCAGTACTTC; CDR3: CASSPPRDPNEQYF
size: few; J: TRBJ2-1; D: TRBD1; V: TRBV3-1; DNA: TGTGCCAGCAGTCGACAGGGGGGTTTCTACAATGAGCAGTTCTTC; CDR3: CASSRQGGFYNEQFF
size: few; J: TRBJ2-1; D: NA; V: TRBV5-1; DNA: TGCGCCAGCAGCCGGGACCCCTTTGACAATGAGCAGTTCTTC; CDR3: CASSRDPFDNEQFF
size: few; J: TRBJ1-5; D: NA; V: TRBV12-3/TRBV12-4; DNA: TGTGCCAGCAGTGTACAGGGTTATAGCAATCAGCCCCAGCATTTT; CDR3: CASSVQGYSNQPQHF
size: few; J: TRBJ1-4; D: NA; V: TRBV5-1; DNA: TGCGCCAGCAGCGGCGAACAGGGTTCCGCAACTAATGAAAAACTGTTTTTT; CDR3: CASSGEQGSATNEKLFF
size: NA; J: TRBJ2-1; D: NA; V: TRBV11-1; DNA: TGTGCCAGCAGCTTAGTCAGTGGTGGTGAGCAGTTCTTC; CDR3: CASSLVSGGEQFF
size: NA; J: TRBJ1-4; D: NA; V: TRBV25-1; DNA: TGTGCCAGCAGTGAAGTTGAAAAACTGTTTTTT; CDR3: CASSEVEKLFF
size: many; J: TRBJ1-6; D: NA; V: TRBV12-3/TRBV12-4; DNA: TGTGCCAGCAGTTTTCAGGCGGGGAATTCACCCCTCCACTTT; CDR3: CASSFQAGNSPLHF
size: few; J: TRBJ2-1; D: TRBD2; V: TRBV2; DNA: TGTGGAGCGGGGGCTGACAATGAGCAGTTCTTC; CDR3: CGAGADNEQFF
size: many; J: TRBJ2-3; D: TRBD1; V: TRBV27; DNA: TGTGCCAGCAGTTTATACGGACAGGCGGATACGCAGTATTTT; CDR3: CASSLYGQADTQYF
size: few; J: TRBJ1-5; D: NA; V: TRBV15; DNA: TGTGCCACCAGTCTGTATCCTAATCAGCCCCAGCATTTT; CDR3: CATSLYPNQPQHF
size: NA; J: TRBJ2-3; D: NA; V: TRBV3-1; DNA: TGTGCCGGCAGCCAAGATGGGGGGCCAAGCACAGATACGCAGTATTTT; CDR3: CAGSQDGGPSTDTQYF
size: few; J: TRBJ2-7; D: TRBD1; V: TRBV5-1; DNA: TGCGCCAGCAGCTTGAGGGACAGGTACTACGAGCAGTACTTC; CDR3: CASSLRDRYYEQYF
size: NA; J: TRBJ2-1; D: NA; V: TRBV7-9; DNA: TGTGCCAGCAGCTCCGGCTGGACAGTAGGCTACAATGAGCAGTTCTTC; CDR3: CASSSGWTVGYNEQFF
size: NA; J: TRBJ1-5; D: NA; V: TRBV28; DNA: TGTGCCAGCAGTTTATTGGGAAGGGGGAGCAATCAGCCCCAGCATTTT; CDR3: CASSLLGRGSNQPQHF
size: few; J: TRBJ2-2; D: NA; V: TRBV11-2; DNA: TGTGCCAGCAGCCCCACCCCGGGACGCCGAAGCACCGGGGAGCTGTTTTTT; CDR3: CASSPTPGRRSTGELFF